This entry lists 3 T cell receptor beta chains sequenced from one sample in a study of radiotherapy plus CTLA-4 blockade in lung cancer. The repertoire was sequenced with immunoSEQ multiplex PCR; TCRdb's copy has only in-frame clones and lacks some. The sample has 90,000 or so clones; around 88% are singletons. The sequenced sample was peripheral blood, obtained from a patient treated with radiotherapy plus ipilimumab. These receptors were obtained from a human donor with non-small cell lung cancer who had a partial response to radiotherapy plus ipilimumab.

The V gene is TRBV30, the J gene TRBJ2-2; 9 positions match TRBD1. Germline V CDR1 and CDR2: GTSNPN, SVGIG (reference sequence). The CDR3 covers 14 residues. Trimming cost V 2 bases and J 7 bases; bases outside gene matches: 5. Written as DNA, the CDR3 is TGTGCCTGGAGTATAGGACAGGGGATCGGGGAGCTGTTTTTT. It encodes CAWSIGQGIGELFF.

This chain connects TRBV27 to TRBJ2-2; 10 nucleotides match TRBD2. Germline lookup yields CDR1 MNHEY and CDR2 SMNVEV (reference sequence). V trimming: 6 bases; J trimming: 7 bases; junction bases outside the gene matches: 8. CDR3 length: 15 residues. The CDR3 protein is CASRATSGTHGELFF. CDR3 in DNA: TGTGCCAGCAGGGCAACTAGCGGGACTCACGGGGAGCTGTTTTTT.

This chain connects TRBV2 to TRBJ2-1, with a weak D call TRBD2 (7 bases). The germline V and J ends were trimmed by 5 bases and 4 bases, with 15 bases remaining between them. Per germline, CDR1 SNHLY and CDR2 FYNNEI. The CDR3 runs to 15 residues. CDR3 protein: CASSLGRGAYNEQFF. CDR3 sequence (DNA): TGTGCCAGCAGTTTGGGCCGGGGGGCTTACAATGAGCAGTTCTTC.